This T cell receptor beta chain emerged from a study of identical twins. This CDR3 region has 17 residues. V lost 5 bases, J lost 3 bases, and 9 bases stayed unmatched. TCRdb re-called the 5' RACE reads with MiXCR, one entry per CDR3 protein. This table has about 900,000 distinct CDR3 sequences, 10% to 15% appearing once. Study-level points and caveats: Whereas memory repertoires showed no such difference, abundant cord blood beta clonotypes carried fewer insertions.

This clonotype was counted between two and nine times. Its specificity is unknown. This same sample was also part of a study on yellow fever vaccine responses in identical twins.

This sequence originates from a woman aged 18 to 35 in good health. This chain joins TRBV12-3 or TRBV12-4 and TRBJ2-7; 14 bases match TRBD2. Sequences were obtained from PBMCs. CDR3 sequence: CASSAGTSGSFFYEQYF. The CDR3, as DNA: TGTGCCAGCAGTGCCGGGACTAGCGGGAGTTTCTTCTACGAGCAGTACTTC.